These 21 T cell receptor beta chains were all obtained from the same sample, sequenced in a study of regulatory T cells in long-lasting Graves disease. As for time point: newly diagnosed GD, antithyroid drugs for less than 3 months. From RNA extracted from PBMCs, the TCR library was made. Arm-PCR of CDR3 regions and iRepertoire HTBI primers were the basis on which TCR beta libraries were built. TCRdb fed the multiplex PCR reads into MiXCR, producing one record per CDR3 protein. The data show 350,000 to 500,000 distinct CDR3 sequences, approximately 15% seen once. These records were also assigned to another study, of T cells in Graves' hyperthyroidism and ophthalmopathy.

Specimen: peripheral blood mononuclear cells (PBMCs), collected at new diagnosis, from a patient treated with antithyroid drugs. These receptors all come from a woman in her fifties or sixties with Graves disease.

This clonotype has a count of ten or more. The gene calls are TRBV2 and TRBJ2-1, with 7 bases that match TRBD2. V was clipped by 1 base and J by 4 bases; unmatched bases: 4. Germline V CDR1 and CDR2: SNHLY, FYNNEI. The CDR3 length is 15 residues. CDR3 loop: CASSEGTSDYNEQFF. The CDR3 nucleotides read TGTGCCAGCAGTGAAGGAACTAGCGATTACAATGAGCAGTTCTTC.

Many counts were recorded for this clonotype. V is TRBV20-1 and J is TRBJ2-3; possibly TRBD1 for D (5 bases). V lost 1 base to trimming and J lost 1 base, with 9 bases between them. CDR1 is DFQATT and CDR2 is SNEGSKA in the germline V gene (reference sequence). The CDR3 totals 14 residues. The CDR3 reads CSARVGAGTDTQYF. The CDR3 nucleotides are TGCAGTGCTAGAGTAGGGGCGGGCACAGATACGCAGTATTTT.

The V gene is TRBV6-1, the J gene TRBJ2-5; 15 bases map to TRBD2. Germline V CDR1 and CDR2: MNHNS, SASEGT. The CDR3 is made up of 17 amino acids. The J segment lost 1 base and the V segment lost 5 bases, leaving 5 bases of the junction unmatched. CDR3 bases: TGTGCCAGCAGTAAGGGACTAGCGGGAGGCCTCCAAGAGACCCAGTACTTC. Its translation is CASSKGLAGGLQETQYF.

The V and J genes are TRBV19 and TRBJ2-7, with TRBD1 matching 9 bases. V gave up 2 bases and J gave up 3 bases; unmatched junction bases: 2. Germline V CDR1 and CDR2: LNHDA, SQIVND (reference sequence). This CDR3 is built from 14 residues. CDR3 sequence: CASSITGQGYEQYF. CDR3 in DNA: TGTGCCAGTAGTATAACGGGACAGGGCTACGAGCAGTACTTC.

The V gene is TRBV10-3, the J gene TRBJ1-5; TRBD1 matches 7 bases. The CDR3 has 14 residues. Germline values: CDR1 ENHRY, CDR2 SYGVKD. Trimming took 10 bases from V and 9 from J; bases not matched to a gene: 15. CDR3 sequence: CATHERQGDRPQHF. The CDR3 DNA follows: TGTGCCACCCATGAGCGACAGGGAGATAGGCCCCAGCATTTT.

This clonotype appeared many times. The chain has TRBV18 and TRBJ1-5; 9 positions agree with TRBD1. Unmatched junction bases numbered 5, after V lost 4 bases and J lost 1 base. The length of the CDR3 is 16 residues. Germline V gives CDR1 KGHSH, CDR2 LQKENI. CDR3 in amino acids: CASSQQGARSNQPQHF. In DNA form, the CDR3 reads TGTGCCAGCTCACAACAGGGGGCGCGGAGCAATCAGCCCCAGCATTTT.

Worth noting for this clonotype: Possible read error: a much larger clone is one base away. This chain links TRBV27 with TRBJ1-5; D may be TRBD1 (5 bases). Trimming cost V 3 bases and J 6 bases, with 12 bases left between them. The CDR3 is 14 amino acids. Germline CDR1 MNHEY, CDR2 SMNVEV (reference sequence). DNA of the CDR3: TGTGCCAGCAGTTTCTCATGGGGCGGTCAGCCCCAGCATTTT. Translation gives CASSFSWGGQPQHF.

J is TRBJ1-4 and V is TRBV5-1, with D maybe TRBD1 (6 bases). Germline assignment: CDR1 SGHRS and CDR2 YFSETQ. Trimming removed 5 bases from V and 5 bases from J, with 13 bases in between. The CDR3 is 14 amino acids. The CDR3 reads CASSWQGLNEKLFF. DNA for the CDR3: TGCGCCAGCAGTTGGCAGGGGCTGAATGAAAAACTGTTTTTT.

This clonotype was found a few times. This chain connects TRBV7-3 to TRBJ2-2; no clear D gene. Germline CDR1 is SGHTA and CDR2 is FQGTGA. The CDR3 extends over 17 amino acids. Trimming removed 0 bases at V and 4 bases at J, with 15 bases between. CDR3 protein: CASSLTVTRMGTGELFF. DNA of the CDR3: TGTGCCAGCAGCTTAACGGTGACGAGAATGGGCACCGGGGAGCTGTTTTTT. Drawing the rest from reference TRBV7-3 and TRBJ2-2, the complete variable domain is GAGVSQTPSNKVTEKGKYVELRCDPISGHTALYWYRQSLGQGPEFLIYFQGTGAADDSGLPNDRFFAVRPEGSVSTLKIQRTERGDSAVYLCASSLTVTRMGTGELFFGEGSRLTVL.

This clonotype was seen at least ten times. The V call is TRBV18, the J call TRBJ2-1; D may be TRBD1 (6 bases). The CDR3 covers 16 residues. Per germline, CDR1 KGHSH and CDR2 LQKENI. V was pared by 2 bases and J by 3 bases, with 14 bases between. The CDR3, as DNA: TGTGCCAGCTCACCAGTGGGGGCCACGGACTACAATGAGCAGTTCTTC. Amino acid sequence: CASSPVGATDYNEQFF.

This clonotype has ten or more counts. The chain employs TRBV11-2 and TRBJ2-7; 8 positions match TRBD2. The CDR3 has 16 residues. CDR1 and CDR2 (germline): SGHAT, FQNNGV. The V and J ends lost 5 bases and 2 bases, in that order; junction bases with no gene match: 11. CDR3 residues: CASSPDQPGLAYEQYF. Here the CDR3 DNA reads TGTGCCAGCAGCCCTGACCAACCGGGACTAGCCTACGAGCAGTACTTC.

This clonotype was picked up a small number of times. This chain uses TRBV27 with TRBJ2-5; possibly TRBD1 for D (5 bases). Germline CDR1 is MNHEY and CDR2 is SMNVEV (reference sequence). The CDR3 loop spans 15 amino acids. The germline V and J ends were trimmed by 5 bases and 2 bases, with 15 bases remaining between them. The CDR3 here is CASSPSRQSQETQYF. In DNA form, the CDR3 reads TGTGCCAGCAGTCCAAGCAGACAGTCACAAGAGACCCAGTACTTC.

This clonotype came up many times. The gene calls are TRBV6-5 and TRBJ2-7; possibly TRBD2 for D (5 bases). The CDR3 runs 17 residues. V gave up 0 bases and J gave up 0 bases, with 15 bases separating them. The V gene's germline CDR1 is MNHEY and CDR2 SVGAGI. CDR3 protein: CASSYSRAGPSSYEQYF. In nucleotides, the CDR3 is TGTGCCAGCAGTTACTCGCGGGCCGGCCCTAGCTCCTACGAGCAGTACTTC.

This clonotype was seen at least ten times. The chain combines TRBV14 with TRBJ2-5; 7 bases agree with TRBD2. The J segment lost 10 bases and the V segment lost 1 base, leaving 18 bases of the junction unmatched. This CDR3 has 17 amino acids. CDR1 is SGHDN, CDR2 FVKESK, per germline. The CDR3 sequence: CASSQVRAGVKPRDQYF. In DNA form, the CDR3 reads TGTGCCAGCAGCCAAGTTAGGGCGGGAGTGAAACCAAGAGACCAGTACTTC.

This clonotype was recorded at least ten times. The chain employs TRBV6-1 and TRBJ2-3, with D tentatively TRBD1 (6 bases). The CDR3 has 19 residues. Germline-derived CDR1 and CDR2 are MNHNS and SASEGT. V was clipped by 4 bases and J by 1 base, with 24 bases between them. CDR3 DNA sequence: TGTGCCAGCAGTGGACCCCCCGGGACAACCTTGGGGCGCACAGATACGCAGTATTTT. As protein: CASSGPPGTTLGRTDTQYF.

This clonotype was detected many times. The rearrangement links TRBV18 to TRBJ2-5; the match to TRBD1 covers 7 bases. The CDR3 has 15 amino acids. Germline CDR1 is KGHSH and CDR2 is LQKENI. The junction had 4 bases not matched to a gene; V was cut back by 2 bases and J by 1 base. This CDR3 is CASSPRGPPQETQYF. CDR3 DNA sequence: TGTGCCAGCTCACCAAGGGGGCCCCCCCAAGAGACCCAGTACTTC.

This clonotype was observed many times. The V gene is TRBV9, the J gene TRBJ2-3, with 7 bases fitting TRBD2. The CDR3 runs 15 residues. Trimming took 5 bases from V and 1 from J; bases not matched to a gene: 7. CDR1 and CDR2 from the germline V gene are SGDLS and YYNGEE. The CDR3 DNA sequence: TGTGCCAGCAGTTGGGGGAGGGGCCGCACAGATACGCAGTATTTT. Translation: CASSWGRGRTDTQYF.

This clonotype was detected many times. The chain combines TRBV7-3 with TRBJ2-5; 11 nucleotides agree with TRBD2. Per the germline V gene, CDR1 is SGHTA and CDR2 is FQGTGA. Germline trimming cut 3 bases from V and 2 bases from J; bases unmatched to any gene: 17. The CDR3 has 20 amino acids. The CDR3 nucleotides are TGTGCCAGCAGCTTTCGGGTGGGACTAGCGGAAAACCATACACAAGAGACCCAGTACTTC. Its protein product is CASSFRVGLAENHTQETQYF.

At least ten counts were recorded for this clonotype. The chain couples TRBV28 to TRBJ2-7; D gene ambiguous. The CDR3 covers 13 residues. The V and J ends lost 9 bases and 0 bases respectively, with 12 bases between them. Germline V gives CDR1 MDHEN, CDR2 SYDVKM. CDR3 DNA: TGTGCCAGTAGACTCTCGAGCTCCTACGAGCAGTACTTC. Encoded protein: CASRLSSSYEQYF.

In this sample, this clonotype turned up many times. The chain is built from TRBV10-3 and TRBJ2-7; D call uncertain. The CDR3 totals 14 residues. Trimming shortened V by 6 bases and J by 0 bases, and 12 bases separated the two germline ends. CDR1 is ENHRY and CDR2 is SYGVKD in the germline V gene. CDR3 sequence (DNA): TGTGCCATCAGGGCTGGAAGCCTCTCCTACGAGCAGTACTTC. Amino acid sequence: CAIRAGSLSYEQYF.

The chain joins TRBV28 to TRBJ1-4, with D tentatively TRBD1 (5 bases). CDR3 length: 14 amino acids. V lost 8 bases, J lost 4 bases, and 14 bases lay in between. Germline CDR1 reads MDHEN; CDR2 reads SYDVKM. The CDR3 spells CASQGTLFNEKLFF. The CDR3 region has the DNA TGTGCCAGCCAAGGGACGCTGTTTAATGAAAAACTGTTTTTT.